The present entry profiles one TCR beta chain with its context. Its specificity is not known. TCRdb re-called the 5' RACE reads through MiXCR, storing one row per CDR3 protein. The table shows fewer than 550,000 distinct CDR3 sequences, with around 15% occurring only once. The record originates from a study of identical twins. Whole-study results and caveats: Beta out-of-frame sequences displayed a weaker excess of sharing between twins. A partial confounding effect on zero-insertion analyses could come from invariant MAIT and iNKT cells.

V lost 7 bases, J lost 3 bases, and 15 bases lay in between. There are 15 residues in the CDR3. Germline CDR1 reads MNHNS; CDR2 reads SASEGT. This sample was also put to use in a study of yellow fever vaccine responses in identical twins. That investigation notes: Convergence reportedly seemed to mark part of the twins' vaccine T cell response, with personalization marking the rest.

The J gene is TRBJ2-2, the V gene TRBV6-1; a possible D gene is TRBD1 (6 bases). Sequenced material: CD4+ T cells sorted from blood. This sequence originates from a woman in her late teens or twenties in good health. CDR3 in amino acids: CASNSRTAYTGELFF. DNA for the CDR3: TGTGCCAGCAACAGTAGGACAGCTTACACCGGGGAGCTGTTTTTT.